This T cell receptor (beta chain) originates from a study of beta chain features in type 1 diabetes (dated by TCRdb to about 2018). Describing the broader study: Mean age, gender distribution, total cell number and subset yield did not differ between patients and healthy donors. A total of 100 million to 140 million sorted cells were examined across all samples, and the number of cells per subset was strongly correlated with RNA yield. The study compared the TCRB repertoires of sorted circulating CD4+ T cell subsets in recently diagnosed type 1 diabetes patients with those in matched healthy donors. Regulatory and stem cell-like memory subsets were obtained from only 8 patients and about eight healthy donors, while naive and central memory subsets were obtained from all 30 or so donors.

Each donor gave one peripheral blood draw, roughly 120 mL on average, collected into heparinised tubes. Naive, central memory, regulatory and stem cell-like memory CD4+ T cells were sorted on a BD FACSAria II using a panel including CD45RO, CCR7, CD25, CD127, CD95 and CD27. A purity above 98% was achieved for all sorted populations. PBMCs were separated immediately by Lymphoprep density gradient centrifugation and were stained directly, without being cultured. So that batch effects would be minimized, each experiment stained and sorted samples in pairs, pairing one healthy donor with one patient. The investigation overall reported the following: Naive, central memory and regulatory TCRB repertoires appeared to be more alike among patients than among healthy donors. Fewer insertions and more nucleotide deletions at VDJ recombination sites were observed in patients with type 1 diabetes, implying thymic rearrangement abnormalities. HLA sub-analyses involved small numbers of individuals, so any influence of HLA type on TCRB rearrangement remained unresolved. Because cDNA rather than genomic DNA was sequenced, highly expressing activated cells could have been over-represented, although no difference in activation and CD3 levels was found between groups. Type 1 diabetes patients showed a moderate but significant shortening of TCRB CDR3 length in all four CD4+ subsets. Shorter templates might be favored by PCR, yet because patient and control samples were amplified and corrected together, any such skew would affect both groups equally.

All of the isolated RNA was reverse transcribed with the High Capacity cDNA Reverse Transcription Kit, so expressed TCRB transcripts were sequenced. Deep immunoSEQ sequencing was performed on naive, central memory and regulatory T cell samples, with an average of roughly 3.6 million total reads per sample. Sorted cells were lysed in RLT buffer, and RNA was extracted using DNase-treated RNeasy Micro or Mini kits according to cell number. To prevent cross-contamination, each cell subset was processed individually, whereas patient and healthy donor samples were processed jointly. The immunoSEQ multiplex PCR was used to amplify TCRB sequences from cDNA, yielding 87-bp fragments that span the CDR3 region. Sequencing of the amplicons was performed on the Illumina HiSeq platform. The original methods were these. Synthetic template baselines were used to correct PCR bias computationally, reads within Hamming distance 2 were collapsed together, and singletons that could not be merged were discarded. Reads were aligned against IMGT so that V, D and J genes, CDR3 length and insertions or deletions at six rearrangement sites could be assigned. Clonotype counts were normalized to sorted cell number within each subset before computing true diversity and Gini coefficients with the tcR R package. The overlap coefficient, calculated on TCRB nucleotide sequences, was used to measure repertoire sharing. As a proxy for the pre-selection repertoire, out-of-frame TCRB sequences from naive cells were analyzed. This immuneACCESS table, as held by TCRdb, lists in-frame sequences with V and J called but not all clones. Of the missing ones, under half trace to an unresolved V gene in checked studies; the others have no known cause. V, J and clone size were drawn from that table, and D and trimming were deduced from the DNA. The sample table records some 250,000 clones; roughly a tenth of these occur just once. More than 0.015% of the sample belongs to the ten largest clones.

For this clone: Its antigen has not been determined. A read error may produce the germline difference seen at one junction end.

CDR1 and CDR2, per the germline V gene, are MDHEN and SYDVKM. The CDR3 starts with the cysteine, ends with the phenylalanine, and has 12 residues. Just the 36-base CDR3 DNA is kept, in frame starting at base 1. In this chain, TRBV28 is recombined with TRBJ1-2; a tentative D match to TRBD1 spans 5 bases. This sequence was found in a man under 40 with type 1 diabetes. The specimen was naive CD4+ T cells from blood. The cell subset or site label, as the study defines it: true naive CD4+ T cells. For the CDR3, the sequence is CASSLYLDSPVF. The DNA reads TGTGCCAGCAGTTTATACCTAGACAGCCCCGTCTTC.